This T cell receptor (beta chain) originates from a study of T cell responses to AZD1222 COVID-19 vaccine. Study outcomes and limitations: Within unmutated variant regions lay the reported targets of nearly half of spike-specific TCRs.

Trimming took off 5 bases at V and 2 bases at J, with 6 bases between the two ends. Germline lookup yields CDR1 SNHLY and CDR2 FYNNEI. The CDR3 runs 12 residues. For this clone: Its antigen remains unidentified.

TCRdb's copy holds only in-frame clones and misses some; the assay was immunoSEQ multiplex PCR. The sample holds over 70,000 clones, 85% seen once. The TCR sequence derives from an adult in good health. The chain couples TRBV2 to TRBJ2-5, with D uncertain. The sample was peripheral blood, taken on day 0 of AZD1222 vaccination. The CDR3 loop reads CASSLNQETQYF. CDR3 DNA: TGTGCCAGCAGTTTGAATCAAGAGACCCAGTACTTC.